The next 26 T cell receptor beta chains were all read from a single sample in a study of cytomegalovirus exposure and HLA in healthy donors. Both 60 Vbeta primers and 13 Jbeta primers went into the PCR. Sequencing was performed with immunoSEQ multiplex PCR; in TCRdb, only in-frame clones are kept and a portion is missing. The sample holds approximately 120,000 clones, around three quarters seen once. Input material: PBMCs. The receptor source for this set is a woman in her fifties or sixties in good health and CMV-seronegative.

The chain joins TRBV28 to TRBJ2-3; D gene unclear. The CDR3 has 12 residues. Per the germline V gene, CDR1 is MDHEN and CDR2 is SYDVKM. V gave up 5 bases and J gave up 2 bases, with 5 bases separating them. The CDR3 nucleotides are TGTGCCAGCAGTCCTAACACAGATACGCAGTATTTT. It encodes CASSPNTDTQYF.

The J gene is TRBJ2-2, the V gene TRBV9; D may be TRBD1 (5 bases). Germline lookup yields CDR1 SGDLS and CDR2 YYNGEE. The CDR3 loop spans 14 amino acids. V dropped 3 bases and J dropped 1 base, with 7 bases sitting between them. DNA of the CDR3: TGTGCCAGCAGCGGCCAGGGGAACACCGGGGAGCTGTTTTTT. Amino acid sequence: CASSGQGNTGELFF.

The chain is built from TRBV23-1 and TRBJ2-7; D possibly corresponds to TRBD2 (6 bases). TRBV23-1 is identified as an open reading frame with a role that is uncertain. V lost 10 bases to trimming and J lost 4 bases, with 20 bases between them. The CDR3 runs to 14 residues. CDR3 DNA: TGCGCCATGCACCGGGACTCCGACGATTACGAGCAGTACTTC. Translated: CAMHRDSDDYEQYF.

This clone has only one observation. CDR3 region: CASSFQDRASLFF. CDR3 nucleotides: TGTGCCAGCAGTTTCCAGGACAGGGCTTCTCTGTTTTTT. The rearrangement uses TRBV28 and TRBJ1-4; 8 bases map to TRBD1. The CDR3 is 13 residues long. Germline V gives CDR1 MDHEN, CDR2 SYDVKM. Trimming removed 3 bases from V and 14 bases from J; junction bases left unmatched: 8.

Concerning this clone itself: Other DNA sequences in the same sample also yield this CDR3. The chain has TRBV6-6 and TRBJ2-7; no reliable D call. This CDR3 comprises 12 residues. The V gene lost 0 bases and the J gene lost 6 bases, with 6 bases spanning the gap. Germline CDR1 and CDR2: MNHNY and SVGAGI (reference sequence). This chain's CDR3 is CASSYSSGEQYF. CDR3 sequence (DNA): TGTGCCAGCAGTTACTCGAGTGGCGAGCAGTACTTC.

This clone appeared a few times. V usage is TRBV9 and J usage is TRBJ2-5; D gene uncertain. Germline CDR1 and CDR2: SGDLS and YYNGEE. V gave up 1 base and J gave up 5 bases, with 9 bases separating them. The CDR3 loop spans 13 amino acids. The CDR3 DNA sequence: TGTGCCAGCAGCGTACAAGCTACGGAGACCCAGTACTTC. Translated: CASSVQATETQYF.

This chain joins TRBV7-9 and TRBJ1-1; D remains unclear. Germline V gene data show CDR1 as SEHNR and CDR2 as FQNEAQ (reference sequence). There are 15 residues in the CDR3. Between the trimmed V and J ends, which lost 3 bases and 6 bases, there was a span of 17 bases. DNA of the CDR3: TGTGCCAGCAGCTTCGAGAGCGGGGTTTATCCTGAAGCTTTCTTT. Amino acid sequence: CASSFESGVYPEAFF. The full variable domain, completed using reference TRBV7-9 and TRBJ1-1, is DTGVSQNPRHKITKRGQNVTFRCDPISEHNRLYWYRQTLGQGPEFLTYFQNEAQLEKSRLLSDRFSAERPKGSFSTLEIQRTEQGDSAMYLCASSFESGVYPEAFFGQGTRLTVV.

The V call is TRBV7-2, the J call TRBJ2-2; the match to TRBD2 covers 9 bases. This CDR3 has 17 residues. Trimming cost V 4 bases and J 0 bases; bases outside gene matches: 6. Germline V lookup: CDR1 SGHTA, CDR2 FQGNSA. Here the CDR3 DNA reads TGTGCCAGCAGCTCTAGCCGACTAGCGGCGAACACCGGGGAGCTGTTTTTT. It translates to CASSSSRLAANTGELFF.

V is TRBV4-3 and J is TRBJ1-2; 7 bases align to TRBD1. Germline loops: CDR1 LGHNA, CDR2 YSLEER. The CDR3 has 14 amino acids. V lost 2 bases, J lost 8 bases, and 8 bases stayed unmatched. The CDR3 DNA sequence: TGCGCCAGCAGCCAAATTGAGGGGGCTGGCGGCTACACCTTC. Residues: CASSQIEGAGGYTF.

This clone was detected only a few times. The chain is built from TRBV29-1 and TRBJ2-1; D call uncertain. With 7 bases removed from V and 6 bases from J, the gap between germline ends came to 16 bases. CDR3 length: 13 amino acids. Per germline, CDR1 SQVTM and CDR2 ANQGSEA. DNA for the CDR3: TGCAGCGGATGTGAAGTTTCTAGCAATGAGCAGTTCTTC. Translated, it gives CSGCEVSSNEQFF.

This clone occurred a few times. The J gene is TRBJ2-3, the V gene TRBV27, with 10 bases identical to TRBD2. Per the germline V gene, CDR1 is MNHEY and CDR2 is SMNVEV (reference sequence). The CDR3 covers 17 residues. The V segment lost 6 bases and the J segment 1 base; nucleotides outside the gene matches: 10. The CDR3 protein is CASRPLSGTSGTDTQYF. As DNA, the CDR3 is TGTGCCAGCAGACCCCTCTCCGGGACTAGCGGCACAGATACGCAGTATTTT.

The chain combines TRBV4-2 with TRBJ2-3; tentative D call: TRBD2 (5 bases). Germline-derived CDR1 and CDR2 are LGHNA and YNFKEQ. V gave up 0 bases and J gave up 0 bases, with 10 bases separating them. This CDR3 has 16 residues. The CDR3 nucleotides are TGTGCCAGCAGCCAAGACGAGAGGGTCAGCACAGATACGCAGTATTTT. Translating gives CASSQDERVSTDTQYF.

Points on this clone: One junction end does not reproduce the germline sequence, and a read error may be involved. The genes are TRBV15 and TRBJ2-2; no clear D gene. The CDR3 is made up of 14 amino acids. The germline V gene encodes CDR1 LNHNV and CDR2 YYDKDF (reference sequence). CDR3 nucleotides: TGTGCCACCAGTAGAGTAGTGAGCACCGGGGAGCTGTTTTTT. It specifies CATSRVVSTGELFF.

This chain joins TRBV7-2 and TRBJ2-3, with 8 bases identical to TRBD1. The CDR3 contains 14 residues. Germline CDR1 and CDR2: SGHTA and FQGNSA. V gave up 5 bases and J gave up 3 bases; unmatched junction bases: 4. CDR3 sequence (DNA): TGTGCCAGCAGCGTAACAGGGGGAACAGATACGCAGTATTTT. It specifies CASSVTGGTDTQYF.

Notes on this clone: This sample also contains other DNA sequences that code for the same CDR3. The chain uses TRBV7-2 and TRBJ2-7, with a possible D match to TRBD2 (6 bases). From germline, CDR1 is SGHTA and CDR2 FQGNSA. V shed 1 base and J shed 1 base, with 8 bases lying between them. The CDR3 covers 14 residues. As DNA, the CDR3 is TGTGCCAGCAGCTTAGTTCGGGGGTCCTACGAGCAGTACTTC. It specifies CASSLVRGSYEQYF. The variable domain in full, with the rest retrieved from reference TRBV7-2 and TRBJ2-7, is GAGVSQSPSNKVTEKGKDVELRCDPISGHTALYWYRQSLGQGLEFLIYFQGNSAPDKSGLPSDRFSAERTGGSVSTLTIQRTQQEDSAVYLCASSLVRGSYEQYFGPGTRLTVT.

This clone appeared once. One end of the junction does not line up with germline, which may come from a read error. The chain joins TRBV7-3 to TRBJ2-7; no firm D call. The CDR3 totals 14 residues. CDR1 SGHTA and CDR2 FQGTGA come from the germline V gene. CDR3 DNA: TGTTCCAGCAGCTTAGGTGGCGGTCCCTACGAGCAGTACTTC. This sequence encodes CSSSLGGGPYEQYF.

The CDR3 bases are TGTGCCAGCAGTTTGGGAGACGGGGAGCTGTTTTTT. Translated, it gives CASSLGDGELFF. The chain links TRBV7-9 to TRBJ2-2; a possible D gene is TRBD2 (5 bases). CDR1 is SEHNR and CDR2 is FQNEAQ in the germline V gene (reference sequence). The CDR3 contains 12 residues. Trimming removed 6 bases from V and 7 bases from J, with 9 bases in between. Variable domain in full (rest from reference TRBV7-9 and TRBJ2-2): DTGVSQNPRHKITKRGQNVTFRCDPISEHNRLYWYRQTLGQGPEFLTYFQNEAQLEKSRLLSDRFSAERPKGSFSTLEIQRTEQGDSAMYLCASSLGDGELFFGEGSRLTVL.

As concerns this clone: One end of the junction is discordant with germline, which a read error may explain. The V gene is TRBV7-9, the J gene TRBJ2-1, with 9 bases lining up with TRBD1. CDR1 is SEHNR and CDR2 is FQNEAQ in the germline V gene (reference sequence). This CDR3 contains 18 residues. CDR3 DNA sequence: TGTTCCAGCAGCTCGGACAGGGGTCAGAGGGCCTACTACAATGAGCAGTTCTTC. The encoded protein is CSSSSDRGQRAYYNEQFF. Looking up the rest from reference TRBV7-9 and TRBJ2-1 gives the full variable domain: DTGVSQNPRHKITKRGQNVTFRCDPISEHNRLYWYRQTLGQGPEFLTYFQNEAQLEKSRLLSDRFSAERPKGSFSTLEIQRTEQGDSAMYLCSSSSDRGQRAYYNEQFFGPGTRLTVL.

The J gene is TRBJ2-5, the V gene TRBV7-2, with 7 positions matching TRBD2. The germline CDR1 and CDR2 sequences are SGHTA and FQGNSA. With V trimmed by 2 bases and J by 3 bases, 3 bases remained unmatched. The CDR3 sequence is 14 residues long. CDR3 sequence: CASSLQAGEETQYF. The CDR3 DNA reads as TGTGCCAGCAGCTTACAGGCGGGAGAAGAGACCCAGTACTTC.

The chain links TRBV4-3 to TRBJ2-7, with a possible D match to TRBD2 (6 bases). Germline V CDR1 and CDR2: LGHNA, YSLEER. The V end was cut by 4 bases, the J end by 1 base, with 17 bases between. This CDR3 comprises 16 residues. CDR3 sequence (DNA): TGCGCCAGCAGCCCGCAAATCGGGACTTATTCCTACGAGCAGTACTTC. This sequence encodes CASSPQIGTYSYEQYF.

In nucleotides, the CDR3 is TGTGCCACCAAACTCGGGGGACGCTATGGCTACACCTTC. This gives the protein CATKLGGRYGYTF. The chain employs TRBV19 and TRBJ1-2, with D tentatively TRBD1 (5 bases). The V and J ends lost 10 bases and 4 bases respectively, with 16 bases between them. The germline V gene has CDR1 LNHDA and CDR2 SQIVND (reference sequence). The CDR3 covers 13 residues.

This clone was found once. The chain employs TRBV9 and TRBJ2-1; 9 bases match TRBD2. Germline CDR1 is SGDLS and CDR2 is YYNGEE. With V trimmed by 0 bases and J by 8 bases, 9 bases remained unmatched. CDR3 length: 16 residues. The CDR3 loop reads CASSVAALAGWDEQFF. CDR3 sequence (DNA): TGTGCCAGCAGCGTAGCTGCCCTAGCGGGATGGGATGAGCAGTTCTTC.

The chain recombines TRBV28 with TRBJ1-2; possible D gene TRBD1, 5 bases. Germline assignment: CDR1 MDHEN and CDR2 SYDVKM. V lost 11 bases and J lost 6, with 13 bases in between. CDR3 length equals 11 residues. In DNA, the CDR3 is TGTGCCGCCCAGGGTATTGATGGCTACACCTTC. Translating it yields CAAQGIDGYTF.

This chain links TRBV7-2 with TRBJ2-3; TRBD2 matches at 8 bases. The CDR3 totals 18 residues. Trimming at V came to 1 base and at J to 0 bases, leaving 9 bases not matched to a gene. Germline loops: CDR1 SGHTA, CDR2 FQGNSA. For the CDR3, the DNA is TGTGCCAGCAGCTTAGGACGAGGCGGGAGGCCTAGCACAGATACGCAGTATTTT. This sequence encodes CASSLGRGGRPSTDTQYF. Complete variable domain (other parts from reference TRBV7-2 and TRBJ2-3): GAGVSQSPSNKVTEKGKDVELRCDPISGHTALYWYRQSLGQGLEFLIYFQGNSAPDKSGLPSDRFSAERTGGSVSTLTIQRTQQEDSAVYLCASSLGRGGRPSTDTQYFGPGTRLTVL.

In DNA form, the CDR3 reads TGTGCCAGCAGCTTAGTGTTGGGACAGGGCAATTCCGACACAGATACGCAGTATTTT. Translation gives CASSLVLGQGNSDTDTQYF. The chain joins TRBV7-6 to TRBJ2-3; the match to TRBD1 covers 9 bases. This CDR3 is built from 19 residues. With V trimmed by 1 base and J by 2 bases, 13 bases remained unmatched. Germline V gene data show CDR1 as SGHVS and CDR2 as FNYEAQ.

A few counts support this clone. This chain uses TRBV7-9 with TRBJ1-4, with TRBD1 identical over 10 bases. V lost 6 bases and J lost 4; bases outside the gene matches: 5. Germline lookup yields CDR1 SEHNR and CDR2 FQNEAQ (reference sequence). The CDR3 is 15 residues long. This CDR3 reads CASRPGTGVNEKLFF. Written as DNA, the CDR3 is TGTGCCAGCAGACCCGGGACAGGGGTTAATGAAAAACTGTTTTTT.